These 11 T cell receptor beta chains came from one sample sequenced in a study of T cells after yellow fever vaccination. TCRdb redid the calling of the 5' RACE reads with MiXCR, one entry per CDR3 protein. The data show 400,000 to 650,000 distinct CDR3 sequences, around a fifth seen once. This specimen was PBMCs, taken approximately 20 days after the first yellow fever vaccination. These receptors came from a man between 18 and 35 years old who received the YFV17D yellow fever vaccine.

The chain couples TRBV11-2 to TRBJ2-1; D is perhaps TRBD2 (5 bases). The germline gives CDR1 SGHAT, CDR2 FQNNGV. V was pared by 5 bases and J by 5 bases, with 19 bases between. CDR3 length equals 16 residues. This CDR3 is CASSRGSEGRDNEQFF. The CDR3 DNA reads TGTGCCAGCAGCCGAGGGTCGGAAGGAAGAGACAATGAGCAGTTCTTC.

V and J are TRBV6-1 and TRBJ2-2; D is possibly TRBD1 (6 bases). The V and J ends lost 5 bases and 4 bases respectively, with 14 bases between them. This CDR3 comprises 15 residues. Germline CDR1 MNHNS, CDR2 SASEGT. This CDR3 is CASSTGDNSTGELFF. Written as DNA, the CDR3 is TGTGCCAGCAGTACCGGGGACAACTCCACCGGGGAGCTGTTTTTT.

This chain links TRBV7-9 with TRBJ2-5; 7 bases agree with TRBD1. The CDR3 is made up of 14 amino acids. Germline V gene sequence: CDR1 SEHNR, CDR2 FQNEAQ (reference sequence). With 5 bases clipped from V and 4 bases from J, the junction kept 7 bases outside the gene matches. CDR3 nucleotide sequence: TGTGCCAGCAGCAAAAGGGGGCCGGGAGAGACCCAGTACTTC. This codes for CASSKRGPGETQYF.

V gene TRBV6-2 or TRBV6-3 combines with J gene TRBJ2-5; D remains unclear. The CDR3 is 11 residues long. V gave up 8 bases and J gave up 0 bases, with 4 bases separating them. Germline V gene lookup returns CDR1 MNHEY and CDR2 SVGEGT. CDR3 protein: CASDNQETQYF. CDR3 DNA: TGTGCCAGCGACAACCAAGAGACCCAGTACTTC.

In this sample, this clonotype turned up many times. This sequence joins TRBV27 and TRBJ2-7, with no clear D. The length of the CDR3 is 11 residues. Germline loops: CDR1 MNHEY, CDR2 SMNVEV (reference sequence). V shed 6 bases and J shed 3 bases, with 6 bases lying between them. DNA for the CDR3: TGTGCCAGCAGCAACAACTACGAGCAGTACTTC. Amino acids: CASSNNYEQYF.

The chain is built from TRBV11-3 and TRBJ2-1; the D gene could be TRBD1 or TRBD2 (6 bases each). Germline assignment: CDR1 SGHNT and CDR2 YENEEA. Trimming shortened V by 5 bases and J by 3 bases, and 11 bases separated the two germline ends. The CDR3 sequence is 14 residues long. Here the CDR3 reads CASSLGGLYNEQFF. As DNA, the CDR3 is TGTGCCAGCAGCCTCGGGGGCCTCTACAATGAGCAGTTCTTC.

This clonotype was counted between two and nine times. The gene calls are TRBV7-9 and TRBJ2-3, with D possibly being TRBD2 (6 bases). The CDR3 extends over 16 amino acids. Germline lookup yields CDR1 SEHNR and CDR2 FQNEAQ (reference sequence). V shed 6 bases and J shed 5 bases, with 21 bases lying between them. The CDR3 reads CASRDFPGLDRDTQYF. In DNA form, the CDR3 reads TGTGCCAGCAGGGACTTTCCGGGACTGGATCGAGATACGCAGTATTTT.

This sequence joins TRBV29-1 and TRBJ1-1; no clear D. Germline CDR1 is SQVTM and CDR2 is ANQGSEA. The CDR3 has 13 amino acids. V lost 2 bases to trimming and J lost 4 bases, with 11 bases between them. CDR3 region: CSVEMSASTEAFF. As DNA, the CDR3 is TGCAGCGTTGAAATGTCTGCCTCCACTGAAGCTTTCTTT.

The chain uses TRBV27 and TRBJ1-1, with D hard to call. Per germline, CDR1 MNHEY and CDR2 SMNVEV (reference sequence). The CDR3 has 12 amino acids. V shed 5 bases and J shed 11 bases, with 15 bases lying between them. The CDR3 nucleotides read TGTGCCAGCAGTCCCCGGGCCGGAGGGGCTTTCTTT. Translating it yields CASSPRAGGAFF.

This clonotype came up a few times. The CDR3 sequence: CASSTLDLQETQYF. In nucleotides, the CDR3 is TGTGCCAGCAGCACACTAGACCTTCAAGAGACCCAGTACTTC. The rearrangement links TRBV9 to TRBJ2-5, with a tentative D call TRBD2 (5 bases). The CDR3 has 14 amino acids. The V end lost 4 bases, the J end lost 2 bases, and 12 bases lay between the germline ends. CDR1 is SGDLS and CDR2 is YYNGEE in the germline V gene. The variable domain in full, completed from reference TRBV9 and TRBJ2-5, reads DSGVTQTPKHLITATGQRVTLRCSPRSGDLSVYWYQQSLDQGLQFLIQYYNGEERAKGNILERFSAQQFPDLHSELNLSSLELGDSALYFCASSTLDLQETQYFGPGTRLLVL.

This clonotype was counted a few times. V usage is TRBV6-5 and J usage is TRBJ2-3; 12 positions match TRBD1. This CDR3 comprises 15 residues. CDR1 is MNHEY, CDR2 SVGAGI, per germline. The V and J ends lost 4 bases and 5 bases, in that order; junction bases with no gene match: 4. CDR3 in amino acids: CASSSRDRGQDTQYF. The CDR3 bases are TGTGCCAGCAGTTCCCGGGACAGGGGGCAAGATACGCAGTATTTT.